Listed below are T cell receptor beta chains from one sample, sequenced in a study of response to subunit inactivated influenza vaccine. A single record per CDR3 protein comes from TCRdb applying MiXCR to the RT-PCR reads. The sample has more than 450,000 distinct CDR3 sequences, over 9.5% seen once. The starting material was PBMCs from blood, obtained on the day of vaccination. The receptors were sampled from a man aged 45-60 years who received an inactivated influenza vaccine. The CDR3 runs from the conserved cysteine through the conserved F or W. The D gene is left open where the match is weak. Size is stated for part of the rows, as once, few or many counts, or as a class when the clone is expanded.

V gene	clone size	J gene	D gene	CDR3 DNA	CDR3 protein
TRBV29-1	.	TRBJ2-6	TRBD1	TGCAGCGTTGTAGGGACAGGGGCACCCGGGGCCAACGTCCTGACTTTC	CSVVGTGAPGANVLTF
TRBV4-2	few	TRBJ2-7	TRBD1	TGTGCCAGCAGCCAAGATGGGGGGGTGACAGGGGGTGTCTACGAGCAGTACTTC	CASSQDGGVTGGVYEQYF
TRBV12-3/TRBV12-4	.	TRBJ1-1	TRBD1	TGTGCCAGCAGACTACAGGGGGGTAACACTGAAGCTTTCTTT	CASRLQGGNTEAFF
TRBV29-1	few	TRBJ1-4	.	TGCAGCGTTTCACAGGGTGCAACTAATGAAAAACTGTTTTTT	CSVSQGATNEKLFF
TRBV12-3/TRBV12-4	many	TRBJ1-2	TRBD1	TGTGCCAGCAGTTTAACTGGGACAGGCTATGGCTACACCTTC	CASSLTGTGYGYTF
TRBV6-5	many	TRBJ2-1	TRBD2	TGTGCCAGCAGTTGGATACTAGCGGGTGGGTCTAGTGAGCAGTTCTTC	CASSWILAGGSSEQFF
TRBV12-3/TRBV12-4	.	TRBJ2-7	.	TGTGCCAGCAGTTTTGGATCGATCGAGGACAGTTCCTACGAGCAGTACTTC	CASSFGSIEDSSYEQYF
TRBV20-1	many	TRBJ2-2	TRBD2	TGCAGTGCTAGGGGTGGCGGGAGTGACGGGGAGCTGTTTTTT	CSARGGGSDGELFF
TRBV5-1	few	TRBJ1-1	.	TGCGCCAGCGCACCTGCAGGGGTTACTGAAGCTTTCTTT	CASAPAGVTEAFF
TRBV12-5	.	TRBJ2-5	.	TGTGCTAGTGCCGCCCAGCCGCGAGAGACCCAGTACTTC	CASAAQPRETQYF
TRBV21-1	few	TRBJ1-3	.	TGTGCCAGCAGCAAAGAAGGGGCAATTGGAGACACCATATATTTT	CASSKEGAIGDTIYF
TRBV3-1	few	TRBJ2-3	.	TGTGCCAGCAGCCCGTCATTGGCAGCCCTTTCCGAGTATTTT	CASSPSLAALSEYF
TRBV20-1	.	TRBJ2-2	TRBD1	TGCAGTGCCGGAGGGGGGACAGGGAATCCCGGGGAGCTGTTTTTT	CSAGGGTGNPGELFF
TRBV12-3/TRBV12-4	few	TRBJ2-5	TRBD2	TGTGCCAGCAGTTTAGGCGGGGGGGCGGGGGAGACCCAGTACTTC	CASSLGGGAGETQYF
TRBV30	.	TRBJ2-3	.	TGTGCCTGGAGTGTACCGGATACGCAGTATTTT	CAWSVPDTQYF
TRBV27	many	TRBJ2-1	TRBD2	TGTGCCAGCAGTACCTGGAGATTAGCGGGAGGGGTGGAGCAGTTCTTC	CASSTWRLAGGVEQFF
TRBV5-1	many	TRBJ1-1	.	TGCGCCAGCAGCTTGGTAGGGGGTGGGATCACTGAAGCTTTCTTT	CASSLVGGGITEAFF
TRBV20-1	.	TRBJ1-2	.	TGCAGTGCTAGAGATCCGGGGACACCCAACTATGGCTACACCTTC	CSARDPGTPNYGYTF
TRBV25-1	few	TRBJ2-1	.	TGTGCCAGCAGTGTCCCAGAATGGGGGGACATCTCCTACAATGAGCAGTTCTTC	CASSVPEWGDISYNEQFF
TRBV6-6	.	TRBJ2-6	.	TGTGCCAGCCACCACTCTGGGGCCAACGTCCTGACTTTC	CASHHSGANVLTF
TRBV12-3/TRBV12-4	few	TRBJ2-3	TRBD2	TGTGCCAGCAGTCCAGGGACTAGCGGCTCTAGCACAGATACGCAGTATTTT	CASSPGTSGSSTDTQYF
TRBV5-1	many	TRBJ1-1	.	TGCGCCAGCAGCTTGTCAGGGGCGGGGAACACTGAAGCTTTCTTT	CASSLSGAGNTEAFF
TRBV7-9	once	TRBJ1-6	TRBD1	TGTGCCAGCAGCGACCGGGACAGAAATTCACCCCTCCACTTT	CASSDRDRNSPLHF
TRBV12-3/TRBV12-4	.	TRBJ2-1	TRBD2	TGTGCCAGCAGTACTCCTCGCAACCAGCGGGACTACAATGAGCAGTTCTTC	CASSTPRNQRDYNEQFF
TRBV29-1	many	TRBJ2-2	.	TGCAGCGTTGTTAGACGGCGTAAGGGTGCGAACACCGGGGAGCTGTTTTTT	CSVVRRRKGANTGELFF
TRBV20-1	many	TRBJ2-7	.	TGCAGTGCTAGTCCCTACGAGCAGTACTTC	CSASPYEQYF
TRBV7-2	once	TRBJ2-5	TRBD2	TGTGCCAGCAGCTTAGCGGAGACTAGCGGGGGTGCAGAGACCCAGTACTTC	CASSLAETSGGAETQYF
TRBV5-1	many	TRBJ1-2	TRBD1	TGCGCCAGCAGTGTGGACAGGGCCTATGGCTACACCTTC	CASSVDRAYGYTF
TRBV27	.	TRBJ1-1	.	TGTGCCAGCAGTTCAAGGGGGGCTCCAGGCACTGAAGCTTTCTTT	CASSSRGAPGTEAFF
TRBV7-6	.	TRBJ2-7	.	TGTGCCAGCAGCTACCACCCGGAGGGGGGGGCCTACGAGCAGTACTTC	CASSYHPEGGAYEQYF
TRBV4-2	few	TRBJ1-4	TRBD1	TGTGCCAGCCGTCAGGGGGCCCTTGAAAAACTGTTTTTT	CASRQGALEKLFF
TRBV5-1	.	TRBJ2-1	TRBD2	TGCGCCAGCACCCAGGGCGGGGGGTTCAATGAGCAGTTCTTC	CASTQGGGFNEQFF
TRBV6-5	few	TRBJ1-1	.	TGTGCCAGCAGTTACTCGGAAGGGATCGCTGAAGCTTTCTTT	CASSYSEGIAEAFF
TRBV20-1	few	TRBJ2-5	TRBD2	TGCAGTGTTCCCCAAGCGGGAGGGGGGCAAGAGACCCAGTACTTC	CSVPQAGGGQETQYF